This passage covers 21 T cell receptor beta chains from one sample sequenced in a study of T cell responses to AZD1222 COVID-19 vaccine (dated by TCRdb to the early 2020s). Library construction relied on the immunoSEQ multiplex PCR assay. As stored in TCRdb, this immuneACCESS dataset retains in-frame rearrangements with V and J assigned. A fraction of the clones does not appear; measured against another copy, unresolved V genes explain less than half of the discrepancy, and the remainder lacks a known reason. Present in this sample are approximately 140,000 clones, 93% of which were seen just once. Clones ranked in the top ten supply approximately 5.4% of the sample. The time point label for this specimen denotes: baseline before first vaccination. The sequencing used peripheral blood, collected on day 0 of AZD1222 vaccination. The receptors were sampled from an adult in good health.

The rearrangement joins TRBV28 to TRBJ2-1; D possibly matches TRBD1 or TRBD2 (6 bases each). In germline, CDR1 is MDHEN, CDR2 SYDVKM. There are 16 residues in the CDR3. Trimming stripped 7 bases from V and 2 bases from J, with 18 bases between. The CDR3: CASTPQGRLAYNEQFF. The CDR3 bases are TGTGCCAGCACCCCCCAGGGGAGGTTGGCCTACAATGAGCAGTTCTTC.

The gene calls are TRBV18 and TRBJ1-3, with a tentative D call TRBD1 (6 bases). Germline V CDR1 and CDR2: KGHSH, LQKENI. V lost 8 bases and J 1 base, leaving 15 bases between the germline ends. CDR3 size: 15 residues. The CDR3 region has the DNA TGTGCCAGCGTGGCGGGGGCCTCGTCTGGAAACACCATATATTTT. Amino acids: CASVAGASSGNTIYF.

The V and J genes are TRBV30 and TRBJ1-2, with 7 bases matching TRBD1. V was clipped by 2 bases and J by 5 bases; unmatched bases: 14. The CDR3 has 16 amino acids. The germline V gene has CDR1 GTSNPN and CDR2 SVGIG (reference sequence). The CDR3 reads CAWSRVLGQTQYGYTF. CDR3 bases: TGTGCCTGGAGTAGGGTCCTGGGACAGACCCAATATGGCTACACCTTC.

J is TRBJ1-1 and V is TRBV15, with unresolved D. V lost 7 bases and J 5 bases, leaving 14 bases between the germline ends. Germline CDR1 and CDR2: LNHNV and YYDKDF (reference sequence). The CDR3 sequence is 13 residues long. The CDR3 region is CATTEVMGTEAFF. The CDR3 DNA is TGTGCCACCACCGAGGTTATGGGGACTGAAGCTTTCTTT.

The J gene is TRBJ2-7, the V gene TRBV4-2; 11 bases line up with TRBD2. The CDR3 spans 13 residues. Germline CDR1 and CDR2: LGHNA and YNFKEQ. V lost 11 bases, J lost 3 bases, and 6 bases stayed unmatched. The CDR3 nucleotides are TGTGCCGGTGGACTAGCGGGTGTCTACGAGCAGTACTTC. It translates to CAGGLAGVYEQYF.

The chain recombines TRBV4-2 with TRBJ1-2; weak D call: TRBD1 (6 bases). This CDR3 region has 16 residues. V was pared by 0 bases and J by 8 bases, with 19 bases between. Germline V lookup: CDR1 LGHNA, CDR2 YNFKEQ. CDR3 protein: CASSQDLREQGGGYTF. For the CDR3, the DNA is TGTGCCAGCAGCCAAGATTTGAGGGAACAGGGCGGCGGCTACACCTTC.

The chain joins TRBV30 to TRBJ2-2; 8 bases are shared with TRBD1. Losses at the gene ends were 2 bases for V and 1 base for J; bases not matched to a gene: 3. The CDR3 loop spans 15 amino acids. Germline V gene data show CDR1 as GTSNPN and CDR2 as SVGIG (reference sequence). The CDR3 DNA reads as TGTGCCTGGAGTCGAGGGACAGGGAACACCGGGGAGCTGTTTTTT. It yields the protein CAWSRGTGNTGELFF.

The DNA for the CDR3 is TGTGCCAGCAGCTTAGGTCTGCTTGGGGGCACAGATACGCAGTATTTT. Residues: CASSLGLLGGTDTQYF. The V gene is TRBV7-9, the J gene TRBJ2-3, with D hard to call. The CDR3 totals 16 residues. V was shortened by 1 base and J by 1 base, with 12 bases between the two germline ends. Germline lookup yields CDR1 SEHNR and CDR2 FQNEAQ (reference sequence). Supplemented by reference TRBV7-9 and TRBJ2-3, the full variable domain reads DTGVSQNPRHKITKRGQNVTFRCDPISEHNRLYWYRQTLGQGPEFLTYFQNEAQLEKSRLLSDRFSAERPKGSFSTLEIQRTEQGDSAMYLCASSLGLLGGTDTQYFGPGTRLTVL.

The rearrangement joins TRBV19 to TRBJ1-5, with D tentatively TRBD1 (5 bases). This CDR3 spans 14 amino acids. The V and J ends lost 5 bases and 2 bases respectively, with 10 bases between them. From germline, CDR1 is LNHDA and CDR2 SQIVND (reference sequence). The CDR3 DNA reads TGTGCCAGTAGTTATCAGGGCGGCAATCAGCCCCAGCATTTT. Its translation is CASSYQGGNQPQHF.

This chain connects TRBV7-2 to TRBJ2-2, with D possibly TRBD1 on 6 matching bases. Germline V lookup: CDR1 SGHTA, CDR2 FQGNSA. Trimming took 4 bases from V and 1 from J, leaving 7 bases between them. The CDR3 is made up of 14 amino acids. CDR3 DNA: TGTGCCAGCAGCTGGACAGTGAACACCGGGGAGCTGTTTTTT. This translates into CASSWTVNTGELFF.

J is TRBJ2-7 and V is TRBV6-2 or TRBV6-3, with D possibly matching TRBD1 (6 bases). CDR1 is MNHEY, CDR2 SVGEGT, per germline. The length of the CDR3 is 19 residues. V was cut by 2 bases and J by 2 bases, with 25 bases left in between. DNA for the CDR3: TGTGCCAGCAGTTACCCAACCATCGGTAGGGCAGGGGAGACCTACGAGCAGTACTTC. Translation: CASSYPTIGRAGETYEQYF.

The chain recombines TRBV4-2 with TRBJ2-3; 10 nucleotides match TRBD2. Germline loops: CDR1 LGHNA, CDR2 YNFKEQ. V shed 1 base, J shed 3 bases, and the junction held 4 bases outside the gene matches. The CDR3 covers 16 residues. The CDR3 region is CASSQVKTSGTDTQYF. The CDR3 DNA is TGTGCCAGCAGCCAAGTCAAGACTAGCGGGACAGATACGCAGTATTTT.

V gene TRBV14 combines with J gene TRBJ1-2, with D tentatively TRBD1 (6 bases). V gave up 0 bases and J gave up 8 bases, with 10 bases separating them. Germline V CDR1 and CDR2: SGHDN, FVKESK. CDR3 size: 13 residues. CDR3 sequence reads: CASSQDQRGGYTF. For the CDR3, the DNA is TGTGCCAGCAGCCAAGATCAGAGGGGGGGCTACACCTTC.

The chain employs TRBV27 and TRBJ2-1; D is unclear. V was cut by 2 bases and J by 3 bases, with 8 bases left in between. Per germline, CDR1 MNHEY and CDR2 SMNVEV (reference sequence). This CDR3 contains 14 residues. CDR3 residues: CASSLGQDYNEQFF. CDR3 in DNA: TGTGCCAGCAGTTTAGGGCAGGACTACAATGAGCAGTTCTTC.

J is TRBJ1-1 and V is TRBV7-9; TRBD1 matches 9 bases. The germline V gene has CDR1 SEHNR and CDR2 FQNEAQ (reference sequence). CDR3 length equals 15 residues. V gave up 5 bases and J gave up 1 base; unmatched junction bases: 5. The CDR3 region is CASSPEGQGNTEAFF. CDR3 in DNA: TGTGCCAGCAGCCCGGAGGGACAGGGGAACACTGAAGCTTTCTTT.

V is TRBV3-1 (or the pseudogene TRBV3-2) and J is TRBJ2-2; 9 bases line up with TRBD2. The length of the CDR3 is 19 residues. The V segment lost 0 bases and the J segment 7 bases; nucleotides outside the gene matches: 15. CDR1 and CDR2 from the germline V gene are LGHDT and YNNKEL (reference sequence). The CDR3 DNA reads TGTGCCAGCAGCCAAGAGGAAGGTAGCGGGGGCCGAACGTACGGGGAGCTGTTTTTT. Translated: CASSQEEGSGGRTYGELFF.

V usage is TRBV2 and J usage is TRBJ2-3, with D unclear. V gave up 6 bases and J gave up 6 bases, with 13 bases separating them. CDR1 and CDR2 from the germline V gene are SNHLY and FYNNEI. CDR3 length: 13 residues. CDR3 nucleotides: TGTGCCAGCAGCCCGCTTCCTCGTGATACGCAGTATTTT. It specifies CASSPLPRDTQYF.

This chain connects TRBV7-9 to TRBJ2-7; no clear D. Per germline, CDR1 SEHNR and CDR2 FQNEAQ (reference sequence). This CDR3 has 14 residues. The V end lost 1 base, the J end lost 2 bases, and 9 bases lay between the germline ends. The CDR3 sequence: CASSLDAETYEQYF. CDR3 DNA: TGTGCCAGCAGCTTAGATGCGGAGACCTACGAGCAGTACTTC.

The chain employs TRBV30 and TRBJ1-2; D remains ambiguous. V lost 7 bases and J 4 bases, leaving 19 bases between the germline ends. The V gene's germline CDR1 is GTSNPN and CDR2 SVGIG (reference sequence). The CDR3 has 14 residues. This CDR3 is CASLNTEPLYGYTF. CDR3 nucleotides: TGTGCCTCACTAAACACGGAACCGCTCTATGGCTACACCTTC.

This chain joins TRBV10-3 and TRBJ2-1; TRBD2 aligns across 9 bases. V was pared by 3 bases and J by 6 bases, with 9 bases of the junction left unmatched. Germline loops: CDR1 ENHRY, CDR2 SYGVKD. CDR3 length equals 16 residues. As DNA, the CDR3 is TGTGCCATCAGTGATGGGCGGGAGGGCTCTGGCAATGAGCAGTTCTTC. It is translated as CAISDGREGSGNEQFF.

The V call is TRBV6-5, the J call TRBJ2-7; the match to TRBD2 covers 7 bases. The germline CDR1 and CDR2 sequences are MNHEY and SVGAGI. The length of the CDR3 is 13 residues. V dropped 10 bases and J dropped 2; count of bases not matched to a gene: 8. CDR3 sequence reads: CATMGLLTYEQYF. For the CDR3, the DNA is TGTGCCACCATGGGACTACTCACCTACGAGCAGTACTTC.